Listed below are T cell receptor beta chains from one sample, sequenced in a study of blood T cells in healthy people across ages. TCRdb called the 5' RACE reads again in MiXCR, with one record for every CDR3 protein. Among approximately 760,000 distinct CDR3 sequences listed, about 25% were seen once. The data were also submitted as part of a second study, on T cells of mothers and their children.

The specimen was blood. The source of these receptors is a boy aged 10-17 years in good health. Each CDR3 is given with its conserved first and last residue. The order of the fields is V gene, CDR3 length, J gene, CDR3 protein.

V gene: TRBV7-8; CDR3 length: 14; J gene: TRBJ2-7; CDR3 protein: CASSPGQGMDEQYF
V gene: TRBV14; CDR3 length: 20; J gene: TRBJ1-4; CDR3 protein: CASSQDGWRQGTATNEKLFF
V gene: TRBV2; CDR3 length: 16; J gene: TRBJ1-4; CDR3 protein: CASTPGRRQTNEKLFF
V gene: TRBV29-1; CDR3 length: 13; J gene: TRBJ2-4; CDR3 protein: CSVKTSGGDIQYF
V gene: TRBV5-1; CDR3 length: 13; J gene: TRBJ2-5; CDR3 protein: CASSLDNPETQYF
V gene: TRBV7-9; CDR3 length: 15; J gene: TRBJ1-1; CDR3 protein: CASSQQGARNTEAFF
V gene: TRBV6-2/TRBV6-3; CDR3 length: 13; J gene: TRBJ1-1; CDR3 protein: CASSNLVPIEAFF
V gene: TRBV30; CDR3 length: 13; J gene: TRBJ2-3; CDR3 protein: CAWNAGGSDTQYF
V gene: TRBV28; CDR3 length: 15; J gene: TRBJ2-3; CDR3 protein: CASILSGTYTDTQYF
V gene: TRBV6-6; CDR3 length: 15; J gene: TRBJ2-7; CDR3 protein: CASRFSGRSSYEQYF
V gene: TRBV7-9; CDR3 length: 13; J gene: TRBJ1-4; CDR3 protein: CASSLAGNEKLFF
V gene: TRBV28; CDR3 length: 15; J gene: TRBJ2-3; CDR3 protein: CASSASGRDTDTQYF
V gene: TRBV28; CDR3 length: 15; J gene: TRBJ2-1; CDR3 protein: CASTELGPNAGEQFF
V gene: TRBV20-1; CDR3 length: 16; J gene: TRBJ2-5; CDR3 protein: CSARGSASGRAETQYF
V gene: TRBV2; CDR3 length: 16; J gene: TRBJ2-2; CDR3 protein: CASSAQVTPNTGELFF
V gene: TRBV12-5; CDR3 length: 13; J gene: -; CDR3 protein: CASGSPTGNEQYF
V gene: TRBV10-2; CDR3 length: 13; J gene: TRBJ2-3; CDR3 protein: CASSEPGTDTQYF
V gene: TRBV2; CDR3 length: 14; J gene: TRBJ1-4; CDR3 protein: CASSDARSNEKLFF
V gene: TRBV10-3; CDR3 length: 15; J gene: TRBJ2-4; CDR3 protein: CAISDRALAKNIQYF
V gene: TRBV7-2; CDR3 length: 15; J gene: TRBJ2-7; CDR3 protein: CASSFPPGQGYEQYF
V gene: TRBV7-9; CDR3 length: 12; J gene: TRBJ1-1; CDR3 protein: CASSPDTLEAFF
V gene: TRBV6-6; CDR3 length: 15; J gene: TRBJ2-7; CDR3 protein: CASSGPGQGGYEQYF
V gene: TRBV2; CDR3 length: 15; J gene: -; CDR3 protein: CASRRASGESYEQYF
V gene: TRBV4-2; CDR3 length: 16; J gene: TRBJ2-3; CDR3 protein: CASSQDGTSGADTQYF
V gene: TRBV7-9; CDR3 length: 14; J gene: TRBJ2-1; CDR3 protein: CASSPSRSLMEQFF
V gene: TRBV10-3; CDR3 length: 17; J gene: TRBJ2-7; CDR3 protein: CAIKEELAGGPRYEQYF
V gene: TRBV4-2; CDR3 length: 12; J gene: -; CDR3 protein: CASSQGTSGQFF
V gene: TRBV5-1; CDR3 length: 14; J gene: TRBJ2-3; CDR3 protein: CASSSGQGTDTQYF
V gene: TRBV2; CDR3 length: 12; J gene: TRBJ2-3; CDR3 protein: CASRGGTDTQYF
V gene: TRBV14; CDR3 length: 13; J gene: TRBJ1-2; CDR3 protein: CASEQQRTGRYTF
V gene: TRBV29-1; CDR3 length: 13; J gene: TRBJ2-7; CDR3 protein: CSVLTGYTYEQYF
V gene: TRBV6-5; CDR3 length: 13; J gene: TRBJ2-3; CDR3 protein: CASSYSYTDTQYF